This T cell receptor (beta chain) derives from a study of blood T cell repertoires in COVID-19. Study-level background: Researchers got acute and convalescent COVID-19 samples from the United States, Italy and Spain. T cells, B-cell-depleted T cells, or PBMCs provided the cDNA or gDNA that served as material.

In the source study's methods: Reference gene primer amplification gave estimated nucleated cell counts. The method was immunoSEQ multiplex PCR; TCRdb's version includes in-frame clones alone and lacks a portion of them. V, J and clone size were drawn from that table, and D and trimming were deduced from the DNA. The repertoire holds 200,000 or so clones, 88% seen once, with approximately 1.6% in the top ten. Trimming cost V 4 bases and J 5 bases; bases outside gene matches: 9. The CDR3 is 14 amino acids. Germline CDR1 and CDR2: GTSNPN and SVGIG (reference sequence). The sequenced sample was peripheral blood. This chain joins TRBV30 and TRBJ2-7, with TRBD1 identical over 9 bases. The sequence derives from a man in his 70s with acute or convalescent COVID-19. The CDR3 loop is CAWNAQGAIHEQYF. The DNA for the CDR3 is TGTGCCTGGAACGCACAGGGGGCGATCCACGAGCAGTACTTC. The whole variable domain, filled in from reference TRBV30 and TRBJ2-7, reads SQTIHQWPATLVQPVGSPLSLECTVEGTSNPNLYWYRQAAGRGLQLLFYSVGIGQISSEVPQNLSASRPQDRQFILSSKKLLLSDSGFYLCAWNAQGAIHEQYFGPGTRLTVT.